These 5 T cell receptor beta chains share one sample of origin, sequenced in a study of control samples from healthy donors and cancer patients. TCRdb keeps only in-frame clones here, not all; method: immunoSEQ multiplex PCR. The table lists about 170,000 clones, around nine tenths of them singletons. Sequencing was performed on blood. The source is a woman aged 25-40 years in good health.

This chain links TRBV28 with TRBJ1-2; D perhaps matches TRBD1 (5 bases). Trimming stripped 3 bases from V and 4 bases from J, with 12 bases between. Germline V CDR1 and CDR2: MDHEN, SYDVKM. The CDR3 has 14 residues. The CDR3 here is CASSFRVTGYGYTF. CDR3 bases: TGTGCCAGCAGTTTTAGGGTCACAGGCTATGGCTACACCTTC.

The CDR3 DNA sequence: TGTGCCAGCAGTATCGGACAGGGCTACTATGGCTACACCTTC. It encodes CASSIGQGYYGYTF. J is TRBJ1-2 and V is TRBV6-5, with 8 bases matching TRBD1. The CDR3 has 14 residues. Germline loops: CDR1 MNHEY, CDR2 SVGAGI. Unmatched junction bases numbered 5, after V lost 5 bases and J lost 3 bases.

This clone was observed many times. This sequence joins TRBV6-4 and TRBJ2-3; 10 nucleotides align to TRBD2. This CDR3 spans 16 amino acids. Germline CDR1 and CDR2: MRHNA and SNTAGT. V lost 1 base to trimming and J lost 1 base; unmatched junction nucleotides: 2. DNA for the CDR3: TGTGCCAGCAGTGACTTCAGCGGGAGGGGCACAGATACGCAGTATTTT. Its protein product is CASSDFSGRGTDTQYF.

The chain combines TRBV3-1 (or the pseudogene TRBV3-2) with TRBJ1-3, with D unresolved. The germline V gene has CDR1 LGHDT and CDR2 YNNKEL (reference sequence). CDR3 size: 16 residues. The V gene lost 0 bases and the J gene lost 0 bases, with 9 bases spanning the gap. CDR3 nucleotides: TGTGCCAGCAGCCAAGATCCTCGGTTCTCTGGAAACACCATATATTTT. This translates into CASSQDPRFSGNTIYF.

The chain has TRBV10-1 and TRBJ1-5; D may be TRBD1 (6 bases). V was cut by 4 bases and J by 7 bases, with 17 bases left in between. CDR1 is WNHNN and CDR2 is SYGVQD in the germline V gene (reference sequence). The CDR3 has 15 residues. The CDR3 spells CASSGSTGSRQPQHF. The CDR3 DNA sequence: TGCGCCAGCAGTGGCTCCACAGGGAGTAGACAGCCCCAGCATTTT.